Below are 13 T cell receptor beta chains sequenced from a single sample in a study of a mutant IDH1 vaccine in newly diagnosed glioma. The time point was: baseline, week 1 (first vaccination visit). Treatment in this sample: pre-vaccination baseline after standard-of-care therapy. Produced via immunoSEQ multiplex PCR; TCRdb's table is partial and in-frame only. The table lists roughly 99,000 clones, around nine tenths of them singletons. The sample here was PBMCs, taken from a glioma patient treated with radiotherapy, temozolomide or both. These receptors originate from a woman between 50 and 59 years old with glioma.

The CDR3 DNA sequence: TGTGCCAGCTCAGACAGCACAGATACGCAGTATTTT. This codes for CASSDSTDTQYF. The chain recombines TRBV18 with TRBJ2-3; no definite D call. Trimming cost V 5 bases and J 0 bases, with 3 bases left between them. The CDR3 covers 12 residues. CDR1 and CDR2 (germline): KGHSH, LQKENI.

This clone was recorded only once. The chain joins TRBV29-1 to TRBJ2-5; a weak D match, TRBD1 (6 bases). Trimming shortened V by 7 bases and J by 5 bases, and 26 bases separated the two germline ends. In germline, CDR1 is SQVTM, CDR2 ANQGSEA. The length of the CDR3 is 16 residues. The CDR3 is CSGRAGVVTTGETQYF. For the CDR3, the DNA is TGCAGCGGCCGGGCAGGGGTTGTGACTACAGGGGAGACCCAGTACTTC.

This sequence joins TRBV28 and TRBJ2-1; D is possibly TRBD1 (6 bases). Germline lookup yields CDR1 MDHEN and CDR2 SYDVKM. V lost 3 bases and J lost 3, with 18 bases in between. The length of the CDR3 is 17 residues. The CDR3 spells CASSFPVLGAGYNEQFF. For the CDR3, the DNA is TGTGCCAGCAGTTTCCCCGTATTGGGGGCCGGCTACAATGAGCAGTTCTTC.

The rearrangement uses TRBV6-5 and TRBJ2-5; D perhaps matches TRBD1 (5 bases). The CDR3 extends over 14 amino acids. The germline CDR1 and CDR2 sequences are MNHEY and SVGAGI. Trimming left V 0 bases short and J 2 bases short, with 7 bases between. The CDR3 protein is CASSYSAGQETQYF. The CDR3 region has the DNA TGTGCCAGCAGTTACTCGGCAGGGCAAGAGACCCAGTACTTC.

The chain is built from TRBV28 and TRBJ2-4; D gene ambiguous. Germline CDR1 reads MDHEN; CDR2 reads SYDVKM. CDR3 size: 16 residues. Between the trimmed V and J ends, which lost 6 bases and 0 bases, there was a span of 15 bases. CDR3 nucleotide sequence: TGTGCCAGCAGCCCCGAATCTATCTTAGCCAAAAACATTCAGTACTTC. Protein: CASSPESILAKNIQYF.

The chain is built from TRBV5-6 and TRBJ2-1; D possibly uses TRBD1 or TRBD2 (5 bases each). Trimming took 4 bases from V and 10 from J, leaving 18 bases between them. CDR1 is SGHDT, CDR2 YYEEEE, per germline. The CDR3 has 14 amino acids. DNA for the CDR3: TGTGCCAGCAGCCCTGGCGTTCTCTGGGGGGAGCAGTTCTTC. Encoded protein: CASSPGVLWGEQFF. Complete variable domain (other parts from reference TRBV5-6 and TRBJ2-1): DAGVTQSPTHLIKTRGQQVTLRCSPKSGHDTVSWYQQALGQGPQFIFQYYEEEERQRGNFPDRFSGHQFPNYSSELNVNALLLGDSALYLCASSPGVLWGEQFFGPGTRLTVL.

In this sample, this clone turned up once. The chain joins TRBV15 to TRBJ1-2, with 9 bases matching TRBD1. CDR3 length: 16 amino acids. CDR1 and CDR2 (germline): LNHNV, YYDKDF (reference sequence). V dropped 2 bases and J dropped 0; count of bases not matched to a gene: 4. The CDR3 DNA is TGTGCCACCAGCAGATCGGACAGGGGAGCTAACTATGGCTACACCTTC. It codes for CATSRSDRGANYGYTF.

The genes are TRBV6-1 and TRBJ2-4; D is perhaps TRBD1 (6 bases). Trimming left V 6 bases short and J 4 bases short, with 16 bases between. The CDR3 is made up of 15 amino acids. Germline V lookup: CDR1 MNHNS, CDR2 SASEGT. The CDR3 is CASSPTRTEKNIQYF. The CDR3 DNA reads TGTGCCAGCAGCCCTACGCGGACAGAAAAAAACATTCAGTACTTC.

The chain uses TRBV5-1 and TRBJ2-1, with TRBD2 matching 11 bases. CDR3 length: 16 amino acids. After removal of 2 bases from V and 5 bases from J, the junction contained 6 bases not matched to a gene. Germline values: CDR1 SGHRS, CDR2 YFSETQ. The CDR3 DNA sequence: TGCGCCAGCAGCTTATCCGGGACTAGCGGCCACAATGAGCAGTTCTTC. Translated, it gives CASSLSGTSGHNEQFF.

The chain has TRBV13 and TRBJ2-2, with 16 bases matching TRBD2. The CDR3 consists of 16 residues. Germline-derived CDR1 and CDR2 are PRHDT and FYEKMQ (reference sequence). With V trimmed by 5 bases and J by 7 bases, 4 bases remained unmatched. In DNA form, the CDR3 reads TGTGCCAGCAGCCTGGGACTAGCGGGAGGGAACGGGGAGCTGTTTTTT. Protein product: CASSLGLAGGNGELFF. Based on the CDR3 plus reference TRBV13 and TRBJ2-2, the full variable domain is AAGVIQSPRHLIKEKRETATLKCYPIPRHDTVYWYQQGPGQDPQFLISFYEKMQSDKGSIPDRFSAQQFSDYHSELNMSSLELGDSALYFCASSLGLAGGNGELFFGEGSRLTVL.

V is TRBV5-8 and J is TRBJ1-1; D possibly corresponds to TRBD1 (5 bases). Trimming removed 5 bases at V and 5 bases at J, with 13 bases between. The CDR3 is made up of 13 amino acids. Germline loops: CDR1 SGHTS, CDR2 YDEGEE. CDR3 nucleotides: TGTGCCAGCAGTCATACAGGAGGGACTGAAGCTTTCTTT. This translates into CASSHTGGTEAFF.

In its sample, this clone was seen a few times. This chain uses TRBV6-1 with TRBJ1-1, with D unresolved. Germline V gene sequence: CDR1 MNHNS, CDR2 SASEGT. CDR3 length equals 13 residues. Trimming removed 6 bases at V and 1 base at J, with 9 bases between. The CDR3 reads CASSSGENTEAFF. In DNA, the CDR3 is TGTGCCAGCAGCTCCGGAGAGAACACTGAAGCTTTCTTT.

The CDR3 DNA follows: TGTGCCAGCAGTTCCCGGGGTTTAACTGAAGCTTTCTTT. Its translation is CASSSRGLTEAFF. The V call is TRBV6-1, the J call TRBJ1-1; D remains ambiguous. The V end lost 5 bases, the J end lost 5 bases, and 12 bases lay between the germline ends. In germline, CDR1 is MNHNS, CDR2 SASEGT. This CDR3 is built from 13 residues.